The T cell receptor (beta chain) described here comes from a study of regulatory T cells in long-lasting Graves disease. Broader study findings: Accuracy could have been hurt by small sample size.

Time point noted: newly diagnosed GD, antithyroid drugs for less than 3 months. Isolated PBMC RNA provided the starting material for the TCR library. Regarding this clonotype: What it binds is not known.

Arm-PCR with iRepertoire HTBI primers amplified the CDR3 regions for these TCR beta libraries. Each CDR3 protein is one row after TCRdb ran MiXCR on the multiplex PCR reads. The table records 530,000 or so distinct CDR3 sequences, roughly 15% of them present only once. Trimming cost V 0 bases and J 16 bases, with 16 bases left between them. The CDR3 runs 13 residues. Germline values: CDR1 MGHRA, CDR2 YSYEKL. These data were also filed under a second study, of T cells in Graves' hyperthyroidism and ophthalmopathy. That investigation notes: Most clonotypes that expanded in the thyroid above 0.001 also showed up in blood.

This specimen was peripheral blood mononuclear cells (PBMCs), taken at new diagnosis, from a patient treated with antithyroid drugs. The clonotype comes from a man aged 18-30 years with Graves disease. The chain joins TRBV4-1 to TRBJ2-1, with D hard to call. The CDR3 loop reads CASSQDGRAFVFF. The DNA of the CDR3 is TGCGCCAGCAGCCAAGATGGGCGTGCGTTCGTTTTCTTC.